This entry is about one TCR beta chain. What it binds is unknown. These data belong to a study of radiotherapy plus CTLA-4 blockade in lung cancer. General observations from the study: There was expansion of tumor-derived TCR clones in blood after radiotherapy plus ipilimumab. Interferon-beta, together with early blood T cell clone dynamics, reportedly best predicted response.

There are 14 residues in the CDR3. Germline V lookup: CDR1 MRHNA, CDR2 SNTAGT. The V and J ends lost 5 bases and 6 bases, in that order; junction bases with no gene match: 6. Assay: immunoSEQ multiplex PCR; the TCRdb copy retains only in-frame clones and omits some. The sample records almost 55,000 clones, approximately 80% being singletons. Focal radiation plus CTLA-4 blockade with ipilimumab was administered to patients who had chemo-refractory metastatic non-small-cell lung cancer. This receptor was identified in a human donor with non-small cell lung cancer who had a partial response to radiotherapy plus ipilimumab. This chain links TRBV6-4 with TRBJ2-1, with TRBD1 matching 8 bases. Here the sequenced sample was peripheral blood, taken from a patient treated with radiotherapy plus ipilimumab. This CDR3 reads CASSRTGQGNEQFF. The CDR3 region has the DNA TGTGCCAGCAGTAGAACAGGACAGGGCAATGAGCAGTTCTTC.